These T cell receptor beta chains were read from a single sample in a study of cytomegalovirus exposure and HLA in healthy donors. Assay: immunoSEQ multiplex PCR; the TCRdb copy retains only in-frame clones and omits some. The sample totals 100,000 to 150,000 clones. Sequenced sample: PBMCs. These receptors were collected from a man between 18 and 29 years old in good health and CMV-seronegative. The CDR3 runs from the conserved cysteine through the conserved F or W. The D gene is left open where the match is weak.

TRBJ2-3,TRBV5-1,TRBD2,CASSLLERGADTQYF,TGCGCCAGCAGCTTGCTAGAGCGGGGGGCAGATACGCAGTATTTT
TRBJ2-5,TRBV10-2,TRBD2,CASRGPSGGPGETQYF,TGCGCCAGCAGAGGCCCTAGCGGGGGCCCCGGAGAGACCCAGTACTTC
TRBJ2-1,TRBV6-5,-,CASSYPRLGEQFF,TGTGCCAGCAGTTACCCCCGTCTCGGTGAGCAGTTCTTC
TRBJ2-1,TRBV15,TRBD2,CATSGTHGLANNEQFF,TGTGCCACCAGCGGGACTCACGGACTAGCCAACAATGAGCAGTTCTTC
TRBJ1-2,TRBV5-6,-,CASSSGNYGYTF,TGTGCCAGCAGCTCGGGGAACTATGGCTACACCTTC
TRBJ2-3,TRBV5-1,TRBD2,CASSLSSGRAGDTQYF,TGCGCCAGCAGCTTATCTAGCGGGAGGGCCGGAGATACGCAGTATTTT
TRBJ2-5,TRBV4-1,TRBD2,CASSIAGGSLETQYF,TGCGCCAGCAGCATAGCGGGGGGTTCCTTAGAGACCCAGTACTTC
TRBJ2-1,TRBV29-1,TRBD1,CSGRQGISYNEQFF,TGCAGCGGTCGACAGGGGATCTCCTACAATGAGCAGTTCTTC
TRBJ1-2,TRBV2,-,CATRSSGGSYGYTF,TGTGCCACCCGGTCATCGGGGGGCAGCTATGGCTACACCTTC
TRBJ2-7,TRBV6-5,-,CASFNQPSSYEQYF,TGTGCCAGCTTTAACCAACCTAGCTCCTACGAGCAGTACTTC
TRBJ2-7,TRBV6-1,TRBD1,CASSDRLGTGGYEQYF,TGTGCCAGCAGTGACCGGTTGGGGACAGGGGGCTACGAGCAGTACTTC
TRBJ1-6,TRBV5-1,-,CASSSGEHTAYSPLHF,TGCGCCAGCAGCTCTGGGGAGCACACGGCCTATTCACCCCTCCACTTT
TRBJ2-4,TRBV29-1,-,CSVRLALAKNIQYF,TGCAGCGTTCGTCTAGCGCTAGCCAAAAACATTCAGTACTTC
TRBJ2-1,TRBV5-1,-,CASSLGQANEQFF,TGCGCCAGCAGCTTAGGACAAGCCAATGAGCAGTTCTTC
TRBJ2-5,TRBV5-6,-,CASSLELKETQYF,TGTGCCAGCAGCTTAGAGCTCAAAGAGACCCAGTACTTC
TRBJ1-2,TRBV29-1,TRBD1,CSVPKRDSNYGYTF,TGCAGCGTTCCGAAAAGGGACAGTAACTATGGCTACACCTTC
TRBJ1-1,TRBV15,-,CATSRGLRDTEAFF,TGTGCCACCAGCAGGGGGCTTAGGGACACTGAAGCTTTCTTT
TRBJ2-7,TRBV5-6,TRBD1,CASRSVLSRDSNYVEQYF,TGTGCCAGCAGATCCGTCCTGTCCAGGGACAGTAATTACGTCGAGCAGTACTTC
TRBJ2-5,TRBV20-1,-,CSARDRDQYF,TGCAGTGCTAGAGATCGCGACCAGTACTTC
TRBJ1-1,TRBV29-1,-,CSVDNRAGNTEAFF,TGCAGCGTTGACAACAGGGCCGGGAACACTGAAGCTTTCTTT
TRBJ1-1,TRBV11-2,TRBD1,CASSLFLDRGRTEAFF,TGTGCCAGCAGCTTATTTCTAGACAGGGGACGAACTGAAGCTTTCTTT
TRBJ1-2,TRBV6-5,TRBD1,CASSYRGLEYSYTF,TGTGCCAGCAGTTACAGGGGGCTGGAGTATAGCTACACCTTC
TRBJ1-5,TRBV6-1,-,CASSDRQGNQPQHF,TGTGCCAGCAGTGATCGCCAGGGCAATCAGCCCCAGCATTTT
TRBJ2-5,TRBV15,TRBD1,CATSIPDRGLETQYF,TGTGCCACCAGCATTCCGGACAGGGGGTTAGAGACCCAGTACTTC
TRBJ2-4,TRBV7-8,TRBD2,CASSLVRTSGGGNIQYF,TGTGCCAGCAGCTTAGTTCGGACTAGCGGGGGAGGGAACATTCAGTACTTC
TRBJ2-5,TRBV29-1,TRBD2,CSAGGETQYF,TGCAGCGCCGGGGGGGAGACCCAGTACTTC
TRBJ2-3,TRBV18,TRBD2,CASSPPGLAGDDTQYF,TGTGCCAGCTCACCACCGGGACTAGCGGGAGACGATACGCAGTATTTT
TRBJ2-3,TRBV18,-,CASSPSTGTDTQYF,TGTGCCAGCTCTCCGTCCACGGGCACAGATACGCAGTATTTT
TRBJ2-7,TRBV28,TRBD1,CASSSPYMTGGYEQYF,TGTGCCAGCAGTTCGCCCTACATGACAGGGGGCTACGAGCAGTACTTC
TRBJ2-7,TRBV5-1,-,CASRDSYEQYF,TGCGCCAGCAGGGACAGCTACGAGCAGTACTTC
TRBJ2-5,TRBV9,TRBD2,CASSVGTSGGQETQYF,TGTGCCAGCAGCGTCGGGACTAGCGGGGGCCAAGAGACCCAGTACTTC
TRBJ2-7,TRBV5-4,-,CASSFGRFSYEQYF,TGTGCCAGCAGCTTTGGCAGGTTCTCCTACGAGCAGTACTTC
TRBJ2-1,TRBV5-5,-,CASSVGSQRDEQFF,TGTGCCAGCAGCGTGGGATCGCAGCGGGATGAGCAGTTCTTC
TRBJ1-2,TRBV6-5,TRBD1,CASSLWTGAYGYTF,TGTGCCAGCAGTTTATGGACAGGGGCCTATGGCTACACCTTC
TRBJ2-7,TRBV6-1,-,CASSVTTSPEKQYF,TGTGCCAGCAGTGTTACTACTAGCCCGGAAAAGCAGTACTTC
TRBJ1-2,TRBV19,-,CASSIVSQSVDGYTF,TGTGCCAGTAGCATTGTGTCGCAATCTGTAGATGGCTACACCTTC
TRBJ2-3,TRBV29-1,TRBD1,CSVPGQVTDTQYF,TGCAGCGTGCCGGGACAGGTCACAGATACGCAGTATTTT
TRBJ2-1,TRBV2,TRBD2,CASSEWQRLAVNEQFF,TGTGCCAGCAGTGAATGGCAGCGACTAGCGGTCAATGAGCAGTTCTTC
TRBJ1-3,TRBV5-6,-,CASSLYRLSSGNTIYF,TGTGCCAGCAGCCTCTACCGGTTGAGCTCTGGAAACACCATATATTTT
TRBJ2-5,TRBV28,TRBD2,CASSLWVAGHSWGETQYF,TGTGCCAGCAGTTTATGGGTAGCGGGACACTCCTGGGGAGAGACCCAGTACTTC
TRBJ2-7,TRBV10-2,-,CASFYAGEQYF,TGCGCCAGCTTTTACGCAGGGGAGCAGTACTTC